This TCR beta chain was documented in a study of CD8+CD57+ T cells in acquired aplastic anemia. The wider study: On average, sorted CD4+ and CD8+ cells gave 3.2 ug of DNA.

The table lists this clonotype with a few counts. CD8+CD57+ cell expansion had been shown by flow cytometry in patients chosen for sequencing. Sampling of blood occurred while the patients had still received no therapy. Per germline, CDR1 SNHLY and CDR2 FYNNEI. Trimming removed 11 bases from V and 11 bases from J, with 24 bases in between. The CDR3 consists of 13 residues. Genomic DNA served as template for TCR beta VDJ and CDR3 profiling. TCRdb re-derived calls from the reads in MiXCR, one entry per CDR3 protein. The sample holds 400,000 to 600,000 distinct CDR3 sequences, 25% to 40% seen once. The chain is built from TRBV2 and TRBJ1-1; D perhaps matches TRBD1 (5 bases). The sequence was obtained from a human donor with aplastic anemia. What was sequenced was sorted CD4+, CD8+, or CD8+CD57+ T cells (not recorded which) from PBMCs. CDR3 protein: CAGVADPAGPAFF. For the CDR3, the DNA is TGTGCCGGGGTTGCGGACCCCGCAGGGCCGGCTTTCTTT.